This passage covers 23 T cell receptor beta chains from one sample sequenced in a study of blood T cell repertoires in COVID-19. Profiled with immunoSEQ multiplex PCR; TCRdb holds only in-frame clones, not every one. The sample comprises roughly 310,000 clones, 90% of which are singletons, and 2.6% rests with the top ten. The specimen sequenced was PBMCs or T cells enriched from blood (not recorded which). These receptors were collected from a man aged 55-75 years who had recovered from COVID-19.

The rearrangement joins TRBV5-4 to TRBJ2-5; a possible D gene is TRBD1 (6 bases). Germline V gene sequence: CDR1 SGHNT, CDR2 YYREEE (reference sequence). The CDR3 covers 14 residues. V dropped 3 bases and J dropped 6 bases, with 15 bases sitting between them. DNA for the CDR3: TGTGCCAGCAGCTCCACGGGGACAAGGAAGACCCAGTACTTC. It is translated as CASSSTGTRKTQYF.

This sequence joins TRBV2 and TRBJ2-3; possibly TRBD1 for D (6 bases). Germline loops: CDR1 SNHLY, CDR2 FYNNEI. The CDR3 loop spans 17 amino acids. V shed 5 bases and J shed 2 bases, with 20 bases lying between them. In DNA, the CDR3 is TGTGCCAGCAGTCCTCTCTGGGACACAGAAAACACAGATACGCAGTATTTT. Translating it yields CASSPLWDTENTDTQYF.

The chain joins TRBV6-2 or TRBV6-3 to TRBJ1-1, with D unclear. Germline CDR1 reads MNHEY; CDR2 reads SVGEGT. There are 14 residues in the CDR3. Trimming took 2 bases from V and 5 from J, leaving 12 bases between them. The DNA of the CDR3 is TGTGCCAGCAGTTACGGCAATGATGTGACTGAAGCTTTCTTT. It codes for CASSYGNDVTEAFF.

The chain combines TRBV11-2 with TRBJ2-1, with 7 bases identical to TRBD1. The germline V gene encodes CDR1 SGHAT and CDR2 FQNNGV. Trimming at V came to 7 bases and at J to 9 bases, leaving 15 bases not matched to a gene. The CDR3 is made up of 15 amino acids. CDR3 DNA sequence: TGTGCCAGCACCCTAATGCCGAAGGGGGCCGGTGAGCAGTTCTTC. The encoded protein is CASTLMPKGAGEQFF.

V and J are TRBV12-3 or TRBV12-4 and TRBJ2-3; tentatively, D is TRBD1 (6 bases). The CDR3 has 13 amino acids. Trimming took 5 bases from V and 6 from J, leaving 12 bases between them. CDR3 nucleotides: TGTGCCAGCAGTAACAGGGAATTGGATACGCAGTATTTT. This translates into CASSNRELDTQYF.

V is TRBV15 and J is TRBJ1-2; a possible D gene is TRBD1 (5 bases). This CDR3 has 13 residues. Between the trimmed V and J ends, which lost 1 base and 8 bases, there was a span of 11 bases. Germline V gene sequence: CDR1 LNHNV, CDR2 YYDKDF (reference sequence). This CDR3 reads CATSRGWEGGYTF. DNA of the CDR3: TGTGCCACCAGCAGAGGGTGGGAGGGGGGCTACACCTTC.

Here the CDR3 reads CASSHLYPGEPQHF. In DNA, the CDR3 is TGCGCCAGCAGCCACCTCTACCCGGGGGAGCCCCAGCATTTT. The chain is built from TRBV4-3 and TRBJ1-5, with D possibly being TRBD1 (5 bases). This CDR3 has 14 amino acids. CDR1 and CDR2 from the germline V gene are LGHNA and YSLEER. The germline V and J ends were trimmed by 3 bases and 8 bases, with 14 bases remaining between them.

CDR3 nucleotide sequence: TGTGCCAGCAGTCCAGACACAGATACGCAGTATTTT. Its translation: CASSPDTDTQYF. This chain uses TRBV12-3 or TRBV12-4 with TRBJ2-3; D is uncertain. The length of the CDR3 is 12 residues. V gave up 5 bases and J gave up 2 bases, with 5 bases separating them.

This clone was seen a single time. The rearrangement links TRBV9 to TRBJ2-1; D is perhaps TRBD1 (7 bases). Germline CDR1 reads SGDLS; CDR2 reads YYNGEE. The germline V and J ends were trimmed by 4 bases and 7 bases, with 18 bases remaining between them. CDR3 length equals 15 residues. CDR3 region: CASSPLLSGGNEQFF. The CDR3 DNA reads as TGTGCCAGCAGCCCACTATTGTCAGGGGGGAATGAGCAGTTCTTC.

The chain couples TRBV4-2 to TRBJ1-2, with D perhaps matching TRBD1 (6 bases). The ends were cut back, 8 bases at V and 8 bases at J, with 18 bases in the middle. The CDR3 covers 13 residues. Germline V gene sequence: CDR1 LGHNA, CDR2 YNFKEQ. The CDR3 bases are TGTGCCAGCTTTGCGGAAGGGGGACGGGGCTACACCTTC. Residues: CASFAEGGRGYTF.

The rearrangement uses TRBV4-1 and TRBJ1-2; TRBD1 aligns across 8 bases. After removal of 0 bases from V and 1 base from J, the junction contained 10 bases not matched to a gene. The germline gives CDR1 MGHRA, CDR2 YSYEKL. The CDR3 contains 18 residues. The CDR3 spells CASSQEPPGTGLNYGYTF. CDR3 in DNA: TGCGCCAGCAGCCAAGAGCCCCCCGGGACAGGTCTTAACTATGGCTACACCTTC.

V and J are TRBV5-1 and TRBJ1-4, with 7 positions matching TRBD1. V lost 4 bases, J lost 5 bases, and 11 bases stayed unmatched. The CDR3 has 16 amino acids. CDR1 SGHRS and CDR2 YFSETQ come from the germline V gene. As DNA, the CDR3 is TGCGCCAGCAGCCCTAATGGCGGGACAGAAAATGAAAAACTGTTTTTT. Its translation is CASSPNGGTENEKLFF. The full variable domain, in which reference TRBV5-1 and TRBJ1-4 provide the parts outside the CDR3, is KAGVTQTPRYLIKTRGQQVTLSCSPISGHRSVSWYQQTPGQGLQFLFEYFSETQRNKGNFPGRFSGRQFSNSRSEMNVSTLELGDSALYLCASSPNGGTENEKLFFGSGTQLSVL.

CDR3 in amino acids: CASSWGHRTDTQYF. The DNA for the CDR3 is TGCGCCAGCAGCTGGGGACATCGCACAGATACGCAGTATTTT. The gene calls are TRBV5-1 and TRBJ2-3; perhaps TRBD1 as D (6 bases). V was pared by 3 bases and J by 1 base, with 9 bases between. Germline V lookup: CDR1 SGHRS, CDR2 YFSETQ. The CDR3 is 14 residues long.

The rearrangement links TRBV6-5 to TRBJ1-1, with a possible D match to TRBD1 (6 bases). V dropped 7 bases and J dropped 0 bases, with 9 bases sitting between them. The CDR3 has 13 amino acids. Germline V gives CDR1 MNHEY, CDR2 SVGAGI. The CDR3, as DNA: TGTGCCAGCACTGGACAGATGAACACTGAAGCTTTCTTT. Residues: CASTGQMNTEAFF.

The chain joins TRBV11-3 to TRBJ2-2; 8 nucleotides match TRBD2. The CDR3 contains 15 residues. Germline V gene sequence: CDR1 SGHNT, CDR2 YENEEA. V lost 5 bases and J lost 6; bases outside the gene matches: 8. CDR3 loop: CASSPMTSVAGELFF. In DNA, the CDR3 is TGTGCCAGCAGCCCGATGACTAGCGTTGCCGGGGAGCTGTTTTTT.

The chain couples TRBV18 to TRBJ2-1; the D is unclear. Between the trimmed V and J ends, which lost 2 bases and 2 bases, there was a span of 4 bases. This CDR3 is built from 13 residues. Looked up from germline, CDR1 is KGHSH and CDR2 is LQKENI. The CDR3 loop is CASSPITYNEQFF. The CDR3 DNA reads as TGTGCCAGCTCACCAATCACCTACAATGAGCAGTTCTTC. The whole variable domain, remainder taken from reference TRBV18 and TRBJ2-1, is NAGVMQNPRHLVRRRGQEARLRCSPMKGHSHVYWYRQLPEEGLKFMVYLQKENIIDESGMPKERFSAEFPKEGPSILRIQQVVRGDSAAYFCASSPITYNEQFFGPGTRLTVL.

J is TRBJ1-3 and V is TRBV10-3; D gene unclear. The germline V gene has CDR1 ENHRY and CDR2 SYGVKD. Trimming left V 0 bases short and J 5 bases short, with 8 bases between. The CDR3 contains 14 residues. CDR3 residues: CAISESNSRNTIYF. CDR3 sequence (DNA): TGTGCCATCAGTGAGTCTAACAGTAGAAACACCATATATTTT.

The chain has TRBV4-2 and TRBJ1-1; 10 nucleotides agree with TRBD1. J lost 0 bases, V lost 4 bases, and 8 bases had no gene match. The CDR3 contains 17 residues. CDR1 and CDR2 from the germline V gene are LGHNA and YNFKEQ. The CDR3 reads CASSRGQGILMNTEAFF. In DNA form, the CDR3 reads TGTGCCAGCAGCCGGGGACAGGGGATCCTCATGAACACTGAAGCTTTCTTT.

V is TRBV12-5 and J is TRBJ2-2, with D maybe TRBD2 (6 bases). V dropped 7 bases and J dropped 3 bases, with 6 bases sitting between them. Germline V CDR1 and CDR2: LGHNT, FRNRAP. The CDR3 loop spans 12 amino acids. CDR3 DNA sequence: TGTGCTAGTGCGGGAGACACCGGGGAGCTGTTTTTT. As protein: CASAGDTGELFF.

V is TRBV18 and J is TRBJ2-3; TRBD2 agrees at 9 bases. The germline V gene has CDR1 KGHSH and CDR2 LQKENI. The length of the CDR3 is 18 residues. V dropped 5 bases and J dropped 4; count of bases not matched to a gene: 16. The CDR3 loop is CASSTAWGGRANADTQYF. The CDR3 DNA follows: TGTGCCAGCTCAACCGCATGGGGCGGGAGGGCCAATGCAGATACGCAGTATTTT.

The rearrangement uses TRBV7-9 and TRBJ2-3; 9 nucleotides line up with TRBD2. The CDR3 sequence is 16 residues long. J gave up 5 bases and V 8 bases, and 14 bases lay outside the gene matches. Germline V gives CDR1 SEHNR, CDR2 FQNEAQ (reference sequence). The CDR3: CASAGTSRLGVDTQYF. The CDR3 coding sequence is TGTGCCAGCGCTGGGACTAGCCGTTTAGGCGTAGATACGCAGTATTTT.

The chain combines TRBV6-2 or TRBV6-3 with TRBJ1-2; 9 bases match TRBD1. The CDR3 is 14 residues long. CDR1 and CDR2 from the germline V gene are MNHEY and SVGEGT. Trimming at V came to 5 bases and at J to 9 bases, leaving 10 bases not matched to a gene. In DNA, the CDR3 is TGTGCCAGCAGTACCTGGGACAGGGAGCTTCGCTACACCTTC. Its translation is CASSTWDRELRYTF.

This clone has just one count. This chain uses TRBV2 with TRBJ2-1; 15 nucleotides match TRBD2. Germline CDR1 is SNHLY and CDR2 is FYNNEI. The CDR3 spans 16 residues. V was pared by 1 base and J by 8 bases, with 3 bases of the junction left unmatched. In DNA, the CDR3 is TGTGCCAGCAGTGAAGGGACTAGCGGGAGGGTCTATGAGCAGTTCTTC. It codes for CASSEGTSGRVYEQFF.